The 11 T cell receptor beta chains in this list originate from one sample, sequenced in a study of cytomegalovirus exposure and HLA in healthy donors. Use of 60 Vbeta and 13 Jbeta primers characterized the PCR. Assay: immunoSEQ multiplex PCR; the TCRdb copy retains only in-frame clones and omits some. Of 120,000 to 150,000 clones detected, 50% to 75% appear once; the ten largest clones hold less than 3.5%. What was sequenced was PBMCs. Receptors were obtained from a woman aged 25 to 39 in good health and CMV-seropositive.

The genes are TRBV15 and TRBJ2-7; D is possibly TRBD1 (7 bases). The germline V and J ends were trimmed by 7 bases and 5 bases, with 15 bases remaining between them. CDR3 length: 13 amino acids. Germline V CDR1 and CDR2: LNHNV, YYDKDF (reference sequence). The CDR3 DNA sequence: TGTGCCACCAAGGGACGGGGGACAGACGAGCAGTACTTC. Encoded protein: CATKGRGTDEQYF.

The chain carries TRBV7-9 and TRBJ2-2, with D tentatively TRBD2 (5 bases). The V end was cut by 1 base, the J end by 1 base, with 7 bases between. The CDR3 covers 15 residues. Germline V lookup: CDR1 SEHNR, CDR2 FQNEAQ (reference sequence). Here the CDR3 DNA reads TGTGCCAGCAGCTTAGGCAGCGGGAACACCGGGGAGCTGTTTTTT. It codes for CASSLGSGNTGELFF. Variable domain in full (rest from reference TRBV7-9 and TRBJ2-2): DTGVSQNPRHKITKRGQNVTFRCDPISEHNRLYWYRQTLGQGPEFLTYFQNEAQLEKSRLLSDRFSAERPKGSFSTLEIQRTEQGDSAMYLCASSLGSGNTGELFFGEGSRLTVL.

V usage is TRBV7-9 and J usage is TRBJ2-7, with a possible D match to TRBD1 (6 bases). The CDR3 loop spans 15 amino acids. Germline V gives CDR1 SEHNR, CDR2 FQNEAQ (reference sequence). Trimming took off 5 bases at V and 2 bases at J, with 16 bases between the two ends. CDR3 loop: CASSTPGTPTYEQYF. The CDR3 coding sequence is TGTGCCAGCAGCACGCCCGGGACACCTACCTACGAGCAGTACTTC.

This chain uses TRBV2 with TRBJ1-2; no firm D call. V shed 3 bases and J shed 6 bases, with 11 bases lying between them. CDR1 is SNHLY and CDR2 is FYNNEI in the germline V gene. The length of the CDR3 is 13 residues. The CDR3 nucleotides are TGTGCCAGCAGTGAGCAGGTCGACGATGGCTACACCTTC. This codes for CASSEQVDDGYTF.

This rearrangement joins TRBV5-1 to TRBJ1-2; D not certain. Germline V gives CDR1 SGHRS, CDR2 YFSETQ. CDR3 length equals 16 residues. Trimming took 0 bases from V and 2 from J, leaving 14 bases between them. The CDR3 DNA follows: TGCGCCAGCAGCTTGGCCGGCCAGTCACTAAACTATGGCTACACCTTC. It codes for CASSLAGQSLNYGYTF.

This clone has only one observation. This chain links TRBV4-2 with TRBJ2-5; D possibly corresponds to TRBD2 (5 bases). Germline CDR1 and CDR2: LGHNA and YNFKEQ. V was clipped by 0 bases and J by 5 bases, with 10 bases between them. The CDR3 has 14 amino acids. CDR3 protein: CASSQEWRWETQYF. CDR3 bases: TGTGCCAGCAGCCAAGAGTGGAGGTGGGAGACCCAGTACTTC.

This chain links TRBV11-2 with TRBJ2-3; D is uncertain. V was cut by 3 bases and J by 3 bases, with 10 bases left in between. Looked up from germline, CDR1 is SGHAT and CDR2 is FQNNGV. The CDR3 spans 14 residues. The CDR3 DNA reads as TGTGCCAGCAGCTTGAGGCCGGTGACAGATACGCAGTATTTT. This gives the protein CASSLRPVTDTQYF.

This clone was counted a few times. The chain joins TRBV4-2 to TRBJ2-5; 7 positions agree with TRBD1. V was clipped by 4 bases and J by 6 bases; unmatched bases: 8. CDR3 length: 14 amino acids. Germline V gene data show CDR1 as LGHNA and CDR2 as YNFKEQ. Here the CDR3 reads CASSRPQGEKTQYF. CDR3 in DNA: TGTGCCAGCAGCCGACCGCAGGGGGAGAAGACCCAGTACTTC.

V and J are TRBV27 and TRBJ1-3; weak D call: TRBD1 (6 bases). Germline V gene sequence: CDR1 MNHEY, CDR2 SMNVEV (reference sequence). This CDR3 has 16 amino acids. Deletions cut 2 bases from V and 0 bases from J, with 11 bases between. The CDR3 is CASSLGGASSGNTIYF. CDR3 DNA: TGTGCCAGCAGTTTAGGGGGGGCCAGCTCTGGAAACACCATATATTTT.

This chain connects TRBV4-2 to TRBJ1-4; 8 nucleotides agree with TRBD1. The CDR3 length is 15 residues. Germline CDR1 LGHNA, CDR2 YNFKEQ. V shed 1 base, J shed 5 bases, and the junction held 3 bases outside the gene matches. The CDR3, as DNA: TGTGCCAGCAGCCAAGGCAGACAGGGGAATGAAAAACTGTTTTTT. Protein sequence: CASSQGRQGNEKLFF.

In its sample, this clone was seen once. The chain employs TRBV10-3 and TRBJ2-3; 11 bases fit TRBD2. V lost 0 bases to trimming and J lost 7 bases; unmatched junction nucleotides: 9. CDR3 length: 17 amino acids. Germline V gene sequence: CDR1 ENHRY, CDR2 SYGVKD. CDR3 sequence: CAISESKASGRMNTQYF. The CDR3 DNA reads as TGTGCCATCAGTGAGTCAAAGGCTAGCGGGAGGATGAATACGCAGTATTTT.